This TCR beta chain originates from a study of cytomegalovirus exposure and HLA in healthy donors. Overall study context: The 110 or so validation repertoires used the same platform as the 550 to 750 first-cohort repertoires, a later analysis reported. Whole-study results and caveats: The CMV antigen specificity of a few CMV-associated chains was confirmed through in vitro analysis. The study flagged some 180 TCR beta chains as cytomegalovirus-associated.

Concerning this clone itself: Its specificity is unknown.

This table comes from immunoSEQ multiplex PCR, and its TCRdb copy is limited to in-frame clones, with some not included. The sample has 110,000 to 150,000 clones, approximately 90% seen once. The donors were in the roughly 120-subject validation cohort, distinct from the roughly 600-subject first cohort. Trimming removed 2 bases at V and 0 bases at J, with 8 bases between. Germline CDR1 is SGHTA and CDR2 is FQGNSA. The CDR3 totals 15 residues. Material: PBMCs. The receptor was isolated from a young man in good health and CMV-seronegative. The chain combines TRBV7-2 with TRBJ1-5; D gene uncertain. CDR3 DNA: TGTGCCAGCAGCTTACTTTTCAGTAGCAATCAGCCCCAGCATTTT. This encodes CASSLLFSSNQPQHF. Drawing the rest from reference TRBV7-2 and TRBJ1-5, the complete variable domain is GAGVSQSPSNKVTEKGKDVELRCDPISGHTALYWYRQSLGQGLEFLIYFQGNSAPDKSGLPSDRFSAERTGGSVSTLTIQRTQQEDSAVYLCASSLLFSSNQPQHFGDGTRLSIL.